The 22 T cell receptor beta chains given below trace back to one sample, sequenced in a study of CD8+CD57+ T cells in acquired aplastic anemia (dated by TCRdb to 2017 to 2018). The patients picked for sequencing were ones in whom flow cytometry had shown an expansion of CD8+CD57+ cells. Sequenced on an Illumina HiSeq 2000. Profiling of TCR beta VDJ combinations and CDR3 sequences used genomic DNA as the template. The raw public reads went through TCRdb reprocessing: fastp at Q25, MiXCR clone calling, in-frame beta chains kept. Each CDR3 protein appears once, grouped with its most common genes and DNA. This sample lists 200,000 to 250,000 distinct CDR3 sequences; 60% to 80% were detected once. The top ten clones comprise around 50% of the sample. Sequenced material: sorted CD4+, CD8+, or CD8+CD57+ T cells (not recorded which) from PBMCs. Every receptor here comes from a human donor with aplastic anemia.

J is TRBJ2-7 and V is TRBV20-1, with TRBD2 matching 9 bases. Trimming at V came to 4 bases and at J to 7 bases, leaving 8 bases not matched to a gene. Germline-derived CDR1 and CDR2 are DFQATT and SNEGSKA (reference sequence). This CDR3 has 13 amino acids. The CDR3 is CSAKSLAGLEQYF. The DNA for the CDR3 is TGCAGTGCTAAATCTCTAGCGGGACTAGAGCAGTACTTC.

This clonotype was seen a few times. V usage is TRBV7-2 and J usage is TRBJ1-2; D remains unclear. This CDR3 comprises 12 residues. The V and J ends lost 2 bases and 3 bases respectively, with 4 bases between them. Germline values: CDR1 SGHTA, CDR2 FQGNSA. The CDR3 DNA reads TGTGCCAGCAGCTTAATGGACTATGGCTACACCTTC. Its translation: CASSLMDYGYTF.

This clonotype has at least ten counts. This sequence joins TRBV6-5 and TRBJ1-4; D remains ambiguous. This CDR3 spans 16 amino acids. CDR1 and CDR2 from the germline V gene are MNHEY and SVGAGI. The V and J ends lost 0 bases and 0 bases respectively, with 8 bases between them. The CDR3 DNA reads as TGTGCCAGCAGTTACTCGACGAGGGCAACTAATGAAAAACTGTTTTTT. Translating gives CASSYSTRATNEKLFF.

The rearrangement links TRBV5-8 to TRBJ2-3, with D perhaps TRBD2 (7 bases). Germline V gene lookup returns CDR1 SGHTS and CDR2 YDEGEE. Trimming removed 5 bases from V and 2 bases from J, with 15 bases in between. The CDR3 is 15 residues long. CDR3 residues: CASSPSRGATDTQYF. CDR3 in DNA: TGTGCCAGCAGTCCGAGTCGGGGGGCCACAGATACGCAGTATTTT.

This clonotype has just a few counts. V and J are TRBV5-6 and TRBJ2-5, with 8 positions matching TRBD2. Germline CDR1 SGHDT, CDR2 YYEEEE. V shed 4 bases and J 4 bases; nucleotides not matched to a gene: 6. The CDR3 is 14 residues long. In DNA, the CDR3 is TGTGCCAGCAGCCCGGGAGGGGGTTTAGAGACCCAGTACTTC. Its protein product is CASSPGGGLETQYF.

This sequence joins TRBV20-1 and TRBJ2-2; unclear D gene. The CDR3 covers 15 residues. CDR1 is DFQATT and CDR2 is SNEGSKA in the germline V gene (reference sequence). V was pared by 3 bases and J by 7 bases, with 18 bases between. CDR3 protein: CSARWAHQPSGELFF. CDR3 DNA sequence: TGCAGTGCTAGGTGGGCCCACCAGCCGAGCGGGGAGCTGTTTTTT.

The chain combines TRBV29-1 with TRBJ1-2; 8 nucleotides match TRBD1. CDR1 SQVTM and CDR2 ANQGSEA come from the germline V gene. Trimming removed 1 base from V and 7 bases from J; junction bases left unmatched: 11. CDR3 length equals 15 residues. For the CDR3, the DNA is TGCAGCGTTGAAGCGGGAGGACAGGGAGTGAGTGGCTACACCTTC. It is translated as CSVEAGGQGVSGYTF.

The rearrangement uses TRBV7-3 and TRBJ1-2, with a possible D match to TRBD1 (5 bases). V lost 2 bases and J 13 bases, leaving 14 bases between the germline ends. The V gene's germline CDR1 is SGHTA and CDR2 FQGTGA. This CDR3 is built from 12 residues. CDR3 protein: CASSLPPTVLTF. CDR3 bases: TGTGCCAGCAGCTTACCGCCGACAGTCCTCACCTTC.

V is TRBV20-1 and J is TRBJ1-1; 7 bases match TRBD1. V dropped 7 bases and J dropped 8; count of bases not matched to a gene: 10. CDR1 is DFQATT, CDR2 SNEGSKA, per germline (reference sequence). This CDR3 comprises 12 residues. As DNA, the CDR3 is TGCAGTGTCCGCCAGGACAGGACGGAAGCTTTCTTT. This translates into CSVRQDRTEAFF.

V is TRBV2 and J is TRBJ1-6, with D unclear. Trimming shortened V by 1 base and J by 13 bases, and 17 bases separated the two germline ends. The CDR3 extends over 15 amino acids. The germline gives CDR1 SNHLY, CDR2 FYNNEI. CDR3 DNA: TGTGCCAGCAGTGAAGAAGGGTTTACAAGATCGCCCCTCCACTTT. It is translated as CASSEEGFTRSPLHF.

The chain combines TRBV2 with TRBJ1-1, with D hard to call. Germline lookup yields CDR1 SNHLY and CDR2 FYNNEI. V lost 7 bases to trimming and J lost 1 base, with 7 bases between them. The CDR3 runs 12 residues. The CDR3 reads CASTNPNTEAFF. CDR3 in DNA: TGTGCCAGCACGAATCCGAACACTGAAGCTTTCTTT.

The chain recombines TRBV20-1 with TRBJ2-3, with 7 nucleotides matching TRBD1. Germline V gene data show CDR1 as DFQATT and CDR2 as SNEGSKA (reference sequence). CDR3 length: 15 residues. V dropped 6 bases and J dropped 2; count of bases not matched to a gene: 11. The CDR3 protein is CSATVTGDPTDTQYF. CDR3 nucleotides: TGCAGTGCCACCGTTACAGGGGATCCCACAGATACGCAGTATTTT.

The chain links TRBV5-1 to TRBJ2-3; D is undetermined. Per the germline V gene, CDR1 is SGHRS and CDR2 is YFSETQ. CDR3 size: 15 residues. Trimming left V 3 bases short and J 0 bases short, with 11 bases between. The CDR3 DNA follows: TGCGCCAGCAGCTCCCAGGTCCCTAGCACAGATACGCAGTATTTT. Its protein product is CASSSQVPSTDTQYF. Complete variable domain (other parts from reference TRBV5-1 and TRBJ2-3): KAGVTQTPRYLIKTRGQQVTLSCSPISGHRSVSWYQQTPGQGLQFLFEYFSETQRNKGNFPGRFSGRQFSNSRSEMNVSTLELGDSALYLCASSSQVPSTDTQYFGPGTRLTVL.

This clonotype was detected a few times. V and J are TRBV7-2 and TRBJ1-5; D might be TRBD1 (6 bases). Trimming shortened V by 2 bases and J by 6 bases, and 17 bases separated the two germline ends. CDR1 and CDR2 (germline): SGHTA, FQGNSA. The CDR3 consists of 16 residues. DNA of the CDR3: TGTGCCAGCAGCTTATCGGCGGGGGCGAACCCTCAGCCCCAGCATTTT. It codes for CASSLSAGANPQPQHF.

This clonotype was observed a handful of times. The J gene is TRBJ2-7, the V gene TRBV2; weak D call: TRBD1 (6 bases). The CDR3 is 14 residues long. Germline V lookup: CDR1 SNHLY, CDR2 FYNNEI. Trimming left V 6 bases short and J 2 bases short, with 14 bases between. The CDR3 sequence: CASSQGLGTYEQYF. DNA of the CDR3: TGTGCCAGCAGCCAGGGGTTGGGTACCTACGAGCAGTACTTC.

This chain uses TRBV20-1 with TRBJ2-7, with 8 bases identical to TRBD1. Trimming took 5 bases from V and 5 from J; bases not matched to a gene: 8. The CDR3 consists of 13 residues. The germline CDR1 and CDR2 sequences are DFQATT and SNEGSKA (reference sequence). The CDR3 region has the DNA TGCAGTGCTTTACCGGAACAGGGGGACGAGCAGTACTTC. Translated, it gives CSALPEQGDEQYF.

The chain is built from TRBV7-8 and TRBJ1-2; D is ambiguous. Between the trimmed V and J ends, which lost 1 base and 0 bases, there was a span of 15 bases. CDR1 is SGHVS, CDR2 FQNEAQ, per germline. The CDR3 is 17 residues long. CDR3 sequence: CASSLGPPGPANYGYTF. The CDR3 coding sequence is TGTGCCAGCAGCTTAGGCCCCCCCGGACCAGCTAACTATGGCTACACCTTC.

The chain uses TRBV7-2 and TRBJ1-5; TRBD1 might be the D (5 bases). The CDR3 spans 14 residues. V was pared by 1 base and J by 4 bases, with 8 bases between. Germline values: CDR1 SGHTA, CDR2 FQGNSA. The CDR3 loop is CASSLGRANQPQHF. Here the CDR3 DNA reads TGTGCCAGCAGCTTAGGCAGGGCGAATCAGCCCCAGCATTTT.

This clonotype was detected ten times or more. The V and J genes are TRBV6-5 and TRBJ1-2; no reliable D call. The germline V gene encodes CDR1 MNHEY and CDR2 SVGAGI. CDR3 length equals 13 residues. Deletions cut 5 bases from V and 2 bases from J, with 9 bases between. CDR3: CASSTGLNYGYTF. The CDR3 nucleotides read TGTGCCAGCAGTACCGGGCTAAACTATGGCTACACCTTC.

This clonotype came up a few times. This chain connects TRBV5-4 to TRBJ2-3, with 10 bases lining up with TRBD1. Unmatched junction bases numbered 10, after V lost 5 bases and J lost 1 base. The CDR3 spans 17 residues. Germline CDR1 and CDR2: SGHNT and YYREEE (reference sequence). The CDR3 DNA sequence: TGTGCCAGCAGTTACGGGACAGGGGTTTTTGGCACAGATACGCAGTATTTT. Translating it yields CASSYGTGVFGTDTQYF. The complete variable domain, with remaining parts taken from reference TRBV5-4 and TRBJ2-3, reads ETGVTQSPTHLIKTRGQQVTLRCSSQSGHNTVSWYQQALGQGPQFIFQYYREEENGRGNFPPRFSGLQFPNYSSELNVNALELDDSALYLCASSYGTGVFGTDTQYFGPGTRLTVL.

The chain links TRBV28 to TRBJ1-2, with D perhaps TRBD1 (6 bases). The CDR3 length is 13 residues. V was cut by 6 bases and J by 8 bases, with 16 bases left in between. The V gene's germline CDR1 is MDHEN and CDR2 SYDVKM. CDR3 protein: CASRPYNRDGYTF. For the CDR3, the DNA is TGTGCCAGCAGGCCATACAACAGGGACGGCTACACCTTC.

The gene calls are TRBV24-1 and TRBJ2-7; the D is unclear. V was pared by 4 bases and J by 2 bases, with 11 bases between. This CDR3 contains 14 residues. Germline V gene lookup returns CDR1 KGHDR and CDR2 SFDVKD. CDR3 sequence (DNA): TGTGCCACCAGTGACCCTGACCGCCCCTACGAGCAGTACTTC. It codes for CATSDPDRPYEQYF.